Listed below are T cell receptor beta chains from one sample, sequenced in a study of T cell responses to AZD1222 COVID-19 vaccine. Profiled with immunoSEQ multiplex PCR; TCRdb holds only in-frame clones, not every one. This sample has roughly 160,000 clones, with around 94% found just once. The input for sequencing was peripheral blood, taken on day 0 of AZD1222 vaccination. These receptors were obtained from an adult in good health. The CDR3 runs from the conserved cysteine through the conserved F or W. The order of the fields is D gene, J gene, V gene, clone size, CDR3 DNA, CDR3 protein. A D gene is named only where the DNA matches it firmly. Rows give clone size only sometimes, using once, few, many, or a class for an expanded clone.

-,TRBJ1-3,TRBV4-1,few,TGCGCCAGCAGCGGGACGGCCATATCCCTGCCGAACACCATATATTTT,CASSGTAISLPNTIYF
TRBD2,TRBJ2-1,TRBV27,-,TGTGCCAGCACTCCTAGCGGGAGCTGGAATGAGCAGTTCTTC,CASTPSGSWNEQFF
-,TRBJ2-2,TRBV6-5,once,TGTGCCAGCACGTACGAGCGCCTCAACACCGGGGAGCTGTTTTTT,CASTYERLNTGELFF
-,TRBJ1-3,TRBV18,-,TGTGCCAGCTCAGAAGGAACAGTCTCTGGAAACACCATATATTTT,CASSEGTVSGNTIYF
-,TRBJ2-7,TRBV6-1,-,TGTGCCAGCAGTGAAGAGGGTATCTACGAGCAGTACTTC,CASSEEGIYEQYF
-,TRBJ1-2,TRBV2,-,TGTGCCAGCAGTGACCACGCAAAGACAGGTAACTATGGCTACACCTTC,CASSDHAKTGNYGYTF
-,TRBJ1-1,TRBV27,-,TGTGCCAGCAGTTCCGGTTCTCCAACTGAAGCTTTCTTT,CASSSGSPTEAFF
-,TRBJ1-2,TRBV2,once,TGTGCCAGCAGCCTCGACGGAAACTATGGCTACACCTTC,CASSLDGNYGYTF
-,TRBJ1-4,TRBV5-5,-,TGTGCCAGCAGCTTGTGGACAGTTGAAAAACTGTTTTTT,CASSLWTVEKLFF
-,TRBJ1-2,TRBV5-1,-,TGCGCCAGCAGCGCCCAGGTGGACCCTGCTGGCTACACCTTC,CASSAQVDPAGYTF
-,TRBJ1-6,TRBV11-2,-,TGTGCCAGCAGCCGTGGCTCAGGGTCAGGCTCACCCCTCCACTTT,CASSRGSGSGSPLHF
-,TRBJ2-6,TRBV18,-,TGTGCCAGCTCACCATCAGGGAGATCTGGGGCCAACGTCCTGACTTTC,CASSPSGRSGANVLTF
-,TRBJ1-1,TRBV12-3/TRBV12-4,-,TGTGCCAGCAGTTTGGCCGAGAACACTGAAGCTTTCTTT,CASSLAENTEAFF
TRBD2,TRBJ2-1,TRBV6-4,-,TGTGCCAGCTCGGCTAGCGGGGTGAGCGGTGAGCAGTTCTTC,CASSASGVSGEQFF
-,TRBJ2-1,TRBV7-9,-,TGTGCCAGCAGTCCCCGTGGAGGGGGAGGCTATGAGCAGTTCTTC,CASSPRGGGGYEQFF
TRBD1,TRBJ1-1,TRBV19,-,TGTGCCAGTAGTCCCCCAGACAGGGAGGGGAACACTGAAGCTTTCTTT,CASSPPDREGNTEAFF
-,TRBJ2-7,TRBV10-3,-,TGTGCCATCAGTGGTACCATCCACGAGCAGTACTTC,CAISGTIHEQYF
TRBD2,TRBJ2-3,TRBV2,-,TGTGCCAGCAGTCGAGGGAGGGCGGTAGATACGCAGTATTTT,CASSRGRAVDTQYF
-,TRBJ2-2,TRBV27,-,TGTGCCAGCGGTGTGTGGGGACACACCGGGGAGCTGTTTTTT,CASGVWGHTGELFF
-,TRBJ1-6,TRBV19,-,TGTGCCAGTAGTATGGGGACCTCTTCTGGAAATTCACCCCTCCACTTT,CASSMGTSSGNSPLHF
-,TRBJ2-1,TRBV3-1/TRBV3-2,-,TGTGCCAGCAGCCAAGTGGGGGGTAATGAGCAGTTCTTC,CASSQVGGNEQFF
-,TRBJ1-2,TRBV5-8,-,TGTGCCAGCAGCCCCCAGGGTTGGGGCTACACCTTC,CASSPQGWGYTF
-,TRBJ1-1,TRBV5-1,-,TGCGCCAGCAGCTTGGGAGGGCCGAACACTGAAGCTTTCTTT,CASSLGGPNTEAFF
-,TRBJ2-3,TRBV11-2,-,TGTGCCAGCAGCCCCCGGCCGGTGGATACGCAGTATTTT,CASSPRPVDTQYF
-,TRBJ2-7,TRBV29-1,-,TGCAGCGAGGGACGACCCTACGAGCAGTACTTC,CSEGRPYEQYF
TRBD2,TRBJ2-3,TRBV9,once,TGTGCCAGCAGCGTAGCCCCTGCAGCGGGAGTCTTAGATACGCAGTATTTT,CASSVAPAAGVLDTQYF
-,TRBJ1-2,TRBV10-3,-,TGTGCCATCACCATGACAGGAACAAGTAATGGCTACACCTTC,CAITMTGTSNGYTF
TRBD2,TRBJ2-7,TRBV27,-,TGTGCCAGCAGGGGGACTAGCGGGAAGCTAGTCTACGAGCAGTACTTC,CASRGTSGKLVYEQYF
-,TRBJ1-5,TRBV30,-,TGTGCCTGGGGAGCCGTCCTTAATCAGCCCCAGCATTTT,CAWGAVLNQPQHF
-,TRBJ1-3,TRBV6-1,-,TGTGCCAGCAGTGAAGCGCCAGGACAGCTGGGAAACACCATATATTTT,CASSEAPGQLGNTIYF
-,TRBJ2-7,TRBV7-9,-,TGTGCCAGCAGCTTAGGGCAGGGCGAGCTGGGGGTCTACGAGCAGTACTTC,CASSLGQGELGVYEQYF
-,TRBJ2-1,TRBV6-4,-,TGTGCCAGCAGTGAAGGCGGGCCTTACAATGAGCAGTTCTTC,CASSEGGPYNEQFF
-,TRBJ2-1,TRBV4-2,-,TGTGCCAGCAGCCAAGAGCTCTACAATGAGCAGTTCTTC,CASSQELYNEQFF
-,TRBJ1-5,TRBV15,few,TGTGCCACCAGCAGTAGACGGAATCAGCCCCAGCATTTT,CATSSRRNQPQHF
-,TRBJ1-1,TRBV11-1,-,TGTGCCAGCAGCTTAAGGAGGGGGACTGAAGCTTTCTTT,CASSLRRGTEAFF
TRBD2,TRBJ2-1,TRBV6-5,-,TGTGCCACCCCGGAGCTAGCGGGGTCCAATGAGCAGTTCTTC,CATPELAGSNEQFF
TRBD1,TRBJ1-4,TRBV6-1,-,TGTGCCAGCAGACCGGGACAGCAAAATAATGAAAAACTGTTTTTT,CASRPGQQNNEKLFF
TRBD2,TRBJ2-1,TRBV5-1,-,TGCGCCAGCAGCTTGGTACTAGCGGGAGGGGGTGAGCAGTTCTTC,CASSLVLAGGGEQFF
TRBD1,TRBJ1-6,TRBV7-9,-,TGTGCCGGACATACAGGGGAAAATTCACCCCTCCACTTT,CAGHTGENSPLHF
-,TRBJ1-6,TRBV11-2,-,TGTGCCAGCAGCCGTCTATCCTATAATTCACCCCTCCACTTT,CASSRLSYNSPLHF
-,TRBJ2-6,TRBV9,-,TGTGCCAGCAGCGCCGGACGGATCTCTGGGGCCAACGTCCTGACTTTC,CASSAGRISGANVLTF
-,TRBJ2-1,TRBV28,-,TGTGCCAGCAGTTTAAATGAAGTTCGACTTCGCTCAGAGCAGTTCTTC,CASSLNEVRLRSEQFF
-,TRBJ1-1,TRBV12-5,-,TGTGCTAGTGGTCTGACAGTATGGATGAACACTGAAGCTTTCTTT,CASGLTVWMNTEAFF
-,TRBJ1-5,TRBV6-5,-,TGTGCCAGCACGTCCATGGGCAGCAATCAGCCCCAGCATTTT,CASTSMGSNQPQHF
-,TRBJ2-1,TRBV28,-,TGTGCCAGCAGTTTAATGGGAAATGAGCAGTTCTTC,CASSLMGNEQFF
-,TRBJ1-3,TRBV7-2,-,TGTGCCAGCAGCCCTTACGGAAACACCATATATTTT,CASSPYGNTIYF
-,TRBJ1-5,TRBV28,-,TGTGCCAGCAGTCCTGGGTTTGGCAATCAGCCCCAGCATTTT,CASSPGFGNQPQHF
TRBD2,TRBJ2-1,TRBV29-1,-,TGCAGCGTTGTGGGGGCGCTAGCGGGTCTTTACAATGAGCAGTTCTTC,CSVVGALAGLYNEQFF
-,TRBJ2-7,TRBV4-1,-,TGCGCCAGCAGCCAAAGCCCAGGGACTCCCAACGAGCAGTACTTC,CASSQSPGTPNEQYF
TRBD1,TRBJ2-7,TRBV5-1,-,TGCGCCAGCAGCATACGGACAGGGGCGGAAGGGCAGTACTTC,CASSIRTGAEGQYF
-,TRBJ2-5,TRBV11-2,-,TGTGCCAGCAGCTGGGGCGACACCAGGTACTTC,CASSWGDTRYF
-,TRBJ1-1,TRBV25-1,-,TGTGCCAGCAGTCTAACATCGGGCACTGAAGCTTTCTTT,CASSLTSGTEAFF